These 22 T cell receptor beta chains were all obtained from the same sample, sequenced in a study of shared clonotypes between healthy human individuals. Only in-frame clones appear in the TCRdb table, and some are missing; sequencing was by immunoSEQ multiplex PCR. The sample lists about 1,900,000 clones; roughly 94% were seen once. Cells designated naive CD8 were CD45RO-negative and were positively selected for CCR7, with terminally differentiated effector memory CD45RA+ cells excluded. The sample taken for sequencing was naive CD8+ T cells sorted from blood. The receptors derive from a man aged 18 to 35 in good health.

V is TRBV7-2 and J is TRBJ2-3; the match to TRBD2 covers 9 bases. Trimming cost V 5 bases and J 6 bases; bases outside gene matches: 15. Germline loops: CDR1 SGHTA, CDR2 FQGNSA. The CDR3 consists of 17 residues. The CDR3 loop is CASSQEAGGGAYDTQYF. CDR3 nucleotide sequence: TGTGCCAGCAGCCAAGAGGCCGGCGGGGGGGCCTACGATACGCAGTATTTT.

This sequence joins TRBV19 and TRBJ1-5, with a possible D match to TRBD1 (6 bases). CDR1 and CDR2 (germline): LNHDA, SQIVND (reference sequence). The CDR3 is made up of 16 amino acids. Deletions cut 5 bases from V and 0 bases from J, with 14 bases between. The CDR3 sequence is CASSPQGSLSNQPQHF. The DNA of the CDR3 is TGTGCCAGTAGTCCGCAGGGGAGCCTTAGCAATCAGCCCCAGCATTTT. The full variable domain, completed using reference TRBV19 and TRBJ1-5, is DGGITQSPKYLFRKEGQNVTLSCEQNLNHDAMYWYRQDPGQGLRLIYYSQIVNDFQKGDIAEGYSVSREKKESFPLTVTSAQKNPTAFYLCASSPQGSLSNQPQHFGDGTRLSIL.

The chain has TRBV29-1 and TRBJ1-1; D is ambiguous. Trimming left V 8 bases short and J 0 bases short, with 16 bases between. The CDR3 has 14 amino acids. Germline assignment: CDR1 SQVTM and CDR2 ANQGSEA. The CDR3 spells CSPATSNMNTEAFF. The CDR3 DNA follows: TGCAGCCCCGCGACTAGTAACATGAACACTGAAGCTTTCTTT.

This rearrangement joins TRBV4-3 to TRBJ1-5, with D tentatively TRBD1 (6 bases). The V and J ends lost 2 bases and 10 bases respectively, with 12 bases between them. Germline CDR1 LGHNA, CDR2 YSLEER. This CDR3 region has 13 residues. In DNA form, the CDR3 reads TGCGCCAGCAGCCAAAGAGAAGGGGGACCCCAGCATTTT. Protein: CASSQREGGPQHF.

To note about this clone: In the same sample, other DNA sequences code for this CDR3. The chain links TRBV7-2 to TRBJ2-7; a possible D gene is TRBD1 (7 bases). The CDR3 extends over 13 amino acids. The V gene's germline CDR1 is SGHTA and CDR2 FQGNSA. The germline V and J ends were trimmed by 5 bases and 1 base, with 9 bases remaining between them. CDR3 coding DNA: TGTGCCAGCAGCCCAGGGGGGTCCTACGAGCAGTACTTC. It is translated as CASSPGGSYEQYF.

The chain has TRBV29-1 and TRBJ2-1; D gene ambiguous. Germline CDR1 and CDR2: SQVTM and ANQGSEA. The CDR3 is made up of 12 amino acids. Trimming took off 2 bases at V and 7 bases at J, with 9 bases between the two ends. The CDR3 spells CSVEWTPNEQFF. In nucleotides, the CDR3 is TGCAGCGTTGAATGGACGCCAAATGAGCAGTTCTTC.

This chain joins TRBV7-9 and TRBJ1-6, with unresolved D. Looked up from germline, CDR1 is SEHNR and CDR2 is FQNEAQ (reference sequence). The CDR3 covers 14 residues. V lost 5 bases and J 7 bases, leaving 12 bases between the germline ends. CDR3 in amino acids: CASSGGSENSPLHF. In nucleotides, the CDR3 is TGTGCCAGCAGCGGCGGCTCCGAGAATTCACCCCTCCACTTT.

This clone was detected once. The rearrangement links TRBV19 to TRBJ1-6, with D possibly being TRBD1 (5 bases). Trimming removed 5 bases at V and 0 bases at J, with 11 bases between. Germline assignment: CDR1 LNHDA and CDR2 SQIVND (reference sequence). There are 16 residues in the CDR3. In nucleotides, the CDR3 is TGTGCCAGTAGTTCACGACAGTCCTCCTATAATTCACCCCTCCACTTT. This sequence encodes CASSSRQSSYNSPLHF.

J is TRBJ1-3 and V is TRBV9; D uncertain. The CDR3 runs 13 residues. Germline CDR1 SGDLS, CDR2 YYNGEE. The V end lost 3 bases, the J end lost 4 bases, and 8 bases lay between the germline ends. This chain's CDR3 is CASSGTAGNTIYF. In DNA, the CDR3 is TGTGCCAGCAGCGGGACGGCGGGAAACACCATATATTTT. The full variable domain, its missing parts supplied by reference TRBV9 and TRBJ1-3, is DSGVTQTPKHLITATGQRVTLRCSPRSGDLSVYWYQQSLDQGLQFLIQYYNGEERAKGNILERFSAQQFPDLHSELNLSSLELGDSALYFCASSGTAGNTIYFGEGSWLTVV.

Concerning this clone itself: Distinct nucleotide sequences in the sample also encode this CDR3. The J gene is TRBJ2-5, the V gene TRBV7-2; D unresolved. CDR3 length equals 14 residues. V was clipped by 1 base and J by 1 base, with 7 bases between them. Germline V lookup: CDR1 SGHTA, CDR2 FQGNSA. CDR3 sequence reads: CASSLGPGQETQYF. CDR3 nucleotides: TGTGCCAGCAGCTTAGGACCTGGCCAAGAGACCCAGTACTTC.

The chain couples TRBV5-6 to TRBJ2-5, with no clear D. With 5 bases removed from V and 4 bases from J, the gap between germline ends came to 12 bases. The germline gives CDR1 SGHDT, CDR2 YYEEEE. The CDR3 loop spans 13 amino acids. CDR3 sequence: CASRTENRETQYF. DNA for the CDR3: TGTGCCAGCAGAACGGAAAATCGAGAGACCCAGTACTTC.

The chain employs TRBV13 and TRBJ2-1; 8 nucleotides match TRBD2. Germline values: CDR1 PRHDT, CDR2 FYEKMQ (reference sequence). Trimming at V came to 6 bases and at J to 4 bases, leaving 11 bases not matched to a gene. The CDR3 contains 16 residues. CDR3 sequence reads: CASSPTPGGAYNEQFF. DNA of the CDR3: TGTGCCAGCAGTCCGACCCCCGGGGGGGCTTACAATGAGCAGTTCTTC.

V and J are TRBV27 and TRBJ1-3; the D is unclear. Germline CDR1 and CDR2: MNHEY and SMNVEV (reference sequence). This CDR3 is 16 amino acids long. V lost 6 bases, J lost 0 bases, and 15 bases lay in between. The CDR3 sequence is CASRPGGPSSGNTIYF. For the CDR3, the DNA is TGTGCCAGCAGACCTGGCGGTCCGAGCTCTGGAAACACCATATATTTT.

J is TRBJ2-7 and V is TRBV19; 8 positions match TRBD1. Germline values: CDR1 LNHDA, CDR2 SQIVND (reference sequence). The junction had 8 bases not matched to a gene; V was cut back by 2 bases and J by 5 bases. This CDR3 has 15 amino acids. This chain's CDR3 is CASSIQGAFVDEQYF. In DNA, the CDR3 is TGTGCCAGTAGTATACAGGGGGCCTTCGTAGACGAGCAGTACTTC.

The CDR3 DNA reads as TGTGCCAGCAGAGAGACTAGCGGGGAAAGCACAGATACGCAGTATTTT. Its protein is CASRETSGESTDTQYF. This chain links TRBV2 with TRBJ2-3; 11 nucleotides align to TRBD2. The CDR3 length is 16 residues. Germline lookup yields CDR1 SNHLY and CDR2 FYNNEI. The V gene end was trimmed by 6 bases and the J gene end by 0 bases; junction bases not matched to a gene: 5.

The chain links TRBV25-1 to TRBJ2-7; TRBD2 might be the D (5 bases). The germline V and J ends were trimmed by 7 bases and 3 bases, with 13 bases remaining between them. The CDR3 is 13 amino acids. Germline V gene lookup returns CDR1 MGHDK and CDR2 SYGVNS. The chain's CDR3 is CASTAGLNYEQYF. The CDR3 coding sequence is TGTGCCAGCACTGCGGGCTTAAACTACGAGCAGTACTTC.

As regards this clone: The same CDR3 arises from other DNA sequences in this sample as well. The chain carries TRBV11-2 and TRBJ2-7; D not resolved. The V gene's germline CDR1 is SGHAT and CDR2 FQNNGV. Trimming took 1 base from V and 0 from J, leaving 4 bases between them. The CDR3 runs 13 residues. DNA of the CDR3: TGTGCCAGCAGCTTAGTCGTCTCCTACGAGCAGTACTTC. This sequence encodes CASSLVVSYEQYF.

The chain employs TRBV7-6 and TRBJ1-1, with D possibly matching TRBD1 (5 bases). CDR3 length equals 14 residues. Germline CDR1 SGHVS, CDR2 FNYEAQ. The V gene lost 5 bases and the J gene lost 4 bases, with 14 bases spanning the gap. CDR3: CASSPPGGITEAFF. CDR3 nucleotide sequence: TGTGCCAGCAGCCCCCCCGGGGGGATCACTGAAGCTTTCTTT. Full variable domain (missing parts from reference TRBV7-6 and TRBJ1-1): GAGVSQSPRYKVTKRGQDVALRCDPISGHVSLYWYRQALGQGPEFLTYFNYEAQQDKSGLPNDRFSAERPEGSISTLTIQRTEQRDSAMYRCASSPPGGITEAFFGQGTRLTVV.

The chain recombines TRBV4-2 with TRBJ1-2; TRBD1 matches at 10 bases. Germline CDR1 reads LGHNA; CDR2 reads YNFKEQ. The junction had 1 base not matched to a gene; V was cut back by 1 base and J by 5 bases. The CDR3 sequence is 14 residues long. CDR3: CASSQGQGAYGYTF. CDR3 nucleotide sequence: TGTGCCAGCAGCCAAGGACAGGGGGCATATGGCTACACCTTC.

This chain joins TRBV4-1 and TRBJ2-1; D is unresolved. With 1 base removed from V and 6 bases from J, the gap between germline ends came to 10 bases. There are 14 residues in the CDR3. CDR1 is MGHRA and CDR2 is YSYEKL in the germline V gene. CDR3 bases: TGCGCCAGCAGCCAAGCTTTAGGAGTCAATGAGCAGTTCTTC. This sequence encodes CASSQALGVNEQFF.

The rearrangement uses TRBV4-1 and TRBJ1-1; TRBD1 is a possible D gene (6 bases). The germline CDR1 and CDR2 sequences are MGHRA and YSYEKL. The ends were cut back, 0 bases at V and 4 bases at J, with 9 bases in the middle. This CDR3 is 14 amino acids long. The CDR3 reads CASSQDTGFTEAFF. The CDR3 nucleotides are TGCGCCAGCAGCCAAGATACAGGGTTCACTGAAGCTTTCTTT.

The chain is built from TRBV6-6 and TRBJ1-2; a possible D gene is TRBD1 (6 bases). Trimming took off 10 bases at V and 1 base at J, with 13 bases between the two ends. Germline lookup yields CDR1 MNHNY and CDR2 SVGAGI (reference sequence). This CDR3 comprises 13 residues. In DNA form, the CDR3 reads TGTGCCATCTCGACAGGATTTAACTATGGCTACACCTTC. Translation: CAISTGFNYGYTF.